This T cell receptor beta chain was documented in a study of CD8 T cells in Susac syndrome. Negative isolation was applied to CD8+ and CD4+ T cells, and FACS enrichment was applied to TEMRA cells. Trimming shortened V by 0 bases and J by 5 bases, and 13 bases separated the two germline ends. Germline V gene data show CDR1 as LGHNA and CDR2 as YNFKEQ. The CDR3 length is 15 residues. The RNA, about 0.5 to 1 ug, was put through reverse transcription using random hexamers. Coverage of TCR beta CDR3 amplification by immunoSEQ multiplex PCR extended to 54 Vbeta and 13 Jbeta. MiXCR was run by TCRdb on the immunoSEQ multiplex PCR reads, yielding one entry per CDR3 protein. The sample contains some 300,000 distinct CDR3 sequences, around 91% of which appear only once.

Specimen: CD8+ T cells from PBMCs. This sequence joins TRBV4-2 and TRBJ1-2; D is unclear. The TCR sequence derives from a human donor with multiple sclerosis. The CDR3 sequence: CASSQEAKGGYGYTF. The DNA of the CDR3 is TGTGCCAGCAGCCAAGAGGCGAAGGGTGGTTATGGCTACACCTTC.